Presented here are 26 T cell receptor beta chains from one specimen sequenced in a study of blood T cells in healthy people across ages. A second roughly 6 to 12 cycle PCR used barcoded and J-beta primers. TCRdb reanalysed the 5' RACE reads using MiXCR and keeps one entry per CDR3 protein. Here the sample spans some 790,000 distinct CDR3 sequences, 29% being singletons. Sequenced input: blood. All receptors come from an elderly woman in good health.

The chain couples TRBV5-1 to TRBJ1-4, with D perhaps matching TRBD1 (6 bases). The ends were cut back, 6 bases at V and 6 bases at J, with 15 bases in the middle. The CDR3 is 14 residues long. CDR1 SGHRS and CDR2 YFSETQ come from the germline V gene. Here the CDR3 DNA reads TGCGCCAGCACCTCAGGGGAGGGGTATGAAAAACTGTTTTTT. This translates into CASTSGEGYEKLFF.

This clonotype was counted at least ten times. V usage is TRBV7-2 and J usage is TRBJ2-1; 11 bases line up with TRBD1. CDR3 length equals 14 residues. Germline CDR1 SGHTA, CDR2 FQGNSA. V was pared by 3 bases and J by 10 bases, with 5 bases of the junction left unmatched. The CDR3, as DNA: TGTGCCAGCAGCTTCAGGACAGGGGGCCGGGAGCAGTTCTTC. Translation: CASSFRTGGREQFF.

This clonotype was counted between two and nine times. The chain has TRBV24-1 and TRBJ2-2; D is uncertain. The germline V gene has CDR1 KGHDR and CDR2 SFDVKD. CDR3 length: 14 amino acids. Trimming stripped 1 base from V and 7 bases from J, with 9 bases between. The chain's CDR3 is CATSDFQAGGELFF. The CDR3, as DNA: TGTGCCACCAGTGATTTTCAGGCAGGCGGGGAGCTGTTTTTT.

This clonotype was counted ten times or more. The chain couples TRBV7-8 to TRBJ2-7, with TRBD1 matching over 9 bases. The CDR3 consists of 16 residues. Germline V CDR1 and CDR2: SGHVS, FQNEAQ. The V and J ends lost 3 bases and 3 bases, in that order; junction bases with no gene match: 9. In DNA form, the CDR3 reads TGTGCCAGCAGCTTGGCACAGGGGGCAAGGCACTACGAGCAGTACTTC. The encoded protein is CASSLAQGARHYEQYF. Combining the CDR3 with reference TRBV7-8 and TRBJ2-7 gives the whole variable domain GAGVSQSPRYKVAKRGQDVALRCDPISGHVSLFWYQQALGQGPEFLTYFQNEAQLDKSGLPSDRFFAERPEGSVSTLKIQRTQQEDSAVYLCASSLAQGARHYEQYFGPGTRLTVT.

The CDR3 nucleotides read TGCAGTGCTAGTTCCAGCAGGGGACTCTCCTACGAGCAGTACTTC. It translates to CSASSSRGLSYEQYF. The rearrangement links TRBV20-1 to TRBJ2-5; D could derive from TRBD1 or TRBD2 (6 bases each). The J call could be wrong; TRBJ2-7 is a better fit for the DNA end. The CDR3 length is 15 residues. The V gene's germline CDR1 is DFQATT and CDR2 SNEGSKA (reference sequence).

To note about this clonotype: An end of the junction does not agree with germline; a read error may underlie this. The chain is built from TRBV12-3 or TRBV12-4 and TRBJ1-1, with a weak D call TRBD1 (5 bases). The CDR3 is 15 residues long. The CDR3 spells CACSPDKLVGTEAFF. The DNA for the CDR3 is TGTGCCTGCAGTCCGGACAAGTTAGTGGGCACTGAAGCTTTCTTT.

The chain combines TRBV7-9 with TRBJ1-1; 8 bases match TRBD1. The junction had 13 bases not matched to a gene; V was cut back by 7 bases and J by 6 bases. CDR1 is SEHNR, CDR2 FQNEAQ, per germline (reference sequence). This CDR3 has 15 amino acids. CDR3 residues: CASTPQGAVTAEAFF. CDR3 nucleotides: TGTGCCAGCACCCCTCAGGGGGCGGTAACGGCTGAAGCTTTCTTT. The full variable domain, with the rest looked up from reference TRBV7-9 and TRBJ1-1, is DTGVSQNPRHKITKRGQNVTFRCDPISEHNRLYWYRQTLGQGPEFLTYFQNEAQLEKSRLLSDRFSAERPKGSFSTLEIQRTEQGDSAMYLCASTPQGAVTAEAFFGQGTRLTVV.

The CDR3 DNA sequence: TGTGCCAGCAGCTTCGAGACAGGGGTGAGTGCTTTCTTT. Its translation is CASSFETGVSAFF. V is TRBV7-9 and J is TRBJ1-1; 8 bases are a match to TRBD1. Germline trimming cut 3 bases from V and 11 bases from J; bases unmatched to any gene: 8. Germline loops: CDR1 SEHNR, CDR2 FQNEAQ (reference sequence). This CDR3 has 13 amino acids.

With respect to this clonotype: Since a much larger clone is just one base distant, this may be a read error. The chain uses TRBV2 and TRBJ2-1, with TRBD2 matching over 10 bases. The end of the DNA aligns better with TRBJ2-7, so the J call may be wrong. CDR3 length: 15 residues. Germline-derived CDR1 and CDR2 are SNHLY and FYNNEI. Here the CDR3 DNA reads TGTGCCAGCAGTAAACTAGCGGGGCAATACAATGAGCAGTACTTC. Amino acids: CASSKLAGQYNEQYF.

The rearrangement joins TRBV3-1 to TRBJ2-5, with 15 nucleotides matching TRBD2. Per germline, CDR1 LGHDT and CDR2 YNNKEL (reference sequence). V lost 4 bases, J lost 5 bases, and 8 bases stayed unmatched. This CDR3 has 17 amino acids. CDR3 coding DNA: TGTGCCAGCAGCCGACGGACTAGCGGGGGGGCTTGGGAGACCCAGTACTTC. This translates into CASSRRTSGGAWETQYF.

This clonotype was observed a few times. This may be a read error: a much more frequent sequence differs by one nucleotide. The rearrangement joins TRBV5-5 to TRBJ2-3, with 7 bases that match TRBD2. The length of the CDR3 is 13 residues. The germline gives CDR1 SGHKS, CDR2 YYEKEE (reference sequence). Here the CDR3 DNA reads TGTGCCGGCAGCTTGGGAGGGCCCGGCATTGAGTATTTT. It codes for CAGSLGGPGIEYF.

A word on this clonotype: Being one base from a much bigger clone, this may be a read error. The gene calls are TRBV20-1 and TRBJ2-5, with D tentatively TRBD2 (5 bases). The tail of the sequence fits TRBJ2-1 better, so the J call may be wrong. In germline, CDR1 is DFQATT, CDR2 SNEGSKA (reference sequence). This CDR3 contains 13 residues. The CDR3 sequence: CSATSGPQETQFF. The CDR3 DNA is TGCAGTGCCACGAGCGGTCCTCAAGAGACCCAGTTCTTC.

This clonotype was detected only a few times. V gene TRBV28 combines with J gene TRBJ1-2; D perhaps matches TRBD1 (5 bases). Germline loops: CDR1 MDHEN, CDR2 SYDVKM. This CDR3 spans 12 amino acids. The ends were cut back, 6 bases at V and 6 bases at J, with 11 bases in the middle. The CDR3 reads CASRVGEDGYTF. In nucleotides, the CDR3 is TGTGCCAGCAGGGTAGGGGAGGATGGCTACACCTTC.

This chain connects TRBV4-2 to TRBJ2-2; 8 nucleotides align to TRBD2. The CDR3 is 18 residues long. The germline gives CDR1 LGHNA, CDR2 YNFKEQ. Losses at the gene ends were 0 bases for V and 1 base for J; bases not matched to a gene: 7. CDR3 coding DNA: TGTGCCAGCAGCCAAGATAGGGCGGCGGGGGGGAACACCGGGGAGCTGTTTTTT. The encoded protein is CASSQDRAAGGNTGELFF.

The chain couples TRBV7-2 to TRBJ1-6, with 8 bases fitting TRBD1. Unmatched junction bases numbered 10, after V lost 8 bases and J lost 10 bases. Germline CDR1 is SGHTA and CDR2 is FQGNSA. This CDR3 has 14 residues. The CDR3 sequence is CASGTTGVRSPLHF. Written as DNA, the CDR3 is TGTGCCAGCGGCACGACAGGGGTTAGGTCACCCCTCCACTTT.

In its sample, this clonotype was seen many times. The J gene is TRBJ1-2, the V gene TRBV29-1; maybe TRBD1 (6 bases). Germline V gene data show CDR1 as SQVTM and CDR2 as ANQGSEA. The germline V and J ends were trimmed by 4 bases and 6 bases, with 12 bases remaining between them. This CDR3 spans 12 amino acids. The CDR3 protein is CSVGEAGDGYTF. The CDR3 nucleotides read TGCAGCGTTGGAGAGGCAGGGGATGGCTACACCTTC.

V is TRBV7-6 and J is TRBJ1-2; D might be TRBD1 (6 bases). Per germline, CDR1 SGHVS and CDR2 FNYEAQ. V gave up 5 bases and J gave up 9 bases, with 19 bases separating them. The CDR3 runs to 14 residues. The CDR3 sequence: CASSPKDSGMSYTF. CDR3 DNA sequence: TGTGCCAGCAGCCCCAAGGACAGTGGTATGAGCTACACCTTC. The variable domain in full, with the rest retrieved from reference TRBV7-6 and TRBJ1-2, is GAGVSQSPRYKVTKRGQDVALRCDPISGHVSLYWYRQALGQGPEFLTYFNYEAQQDKSGLPNDRFSAERPEGSISTLTIQRTEQRDSAMYRCASSPKDSGMSYTFGSGTRLTVV.

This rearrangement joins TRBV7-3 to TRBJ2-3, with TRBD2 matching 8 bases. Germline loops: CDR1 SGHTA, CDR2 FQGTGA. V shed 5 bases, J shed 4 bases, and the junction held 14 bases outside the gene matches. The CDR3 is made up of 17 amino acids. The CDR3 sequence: CASSPTGLVVGSDTQYF. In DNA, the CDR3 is TGTGCCAGCAGCCCCACGGGACTAGTCGTAGGTTCAGATACGCAGTATTTT.

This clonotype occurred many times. The CDR3 protein is CASSVGLAGAHTDTQYF. For the CDR3, the DNA is TGTGCCAGCAGTGTTGGACTAGCGGGGGCCCACACAGATACGCAGTATTTT. The chain links TRBV25-1 to TRBJ2-3, with 13 nucleotides matching TRBD2. V dropped 4 bases and J dropped 2; count of bases not matched to a gene: 6. Per germline, CDR1 MGHDK and CDR2 SYGVNS. This CDR3 contains 17 residues. Complete variable domain (other parts from reference TRBV25-1 and TRBJ2-3): EADIYQTPRYLVIGTGKKITLECSQTMGHDKMYWYQQDPGMELHLIHYSYGVNSTEKGDLSSESTVSRIRTEHFPLTLESARPSHTSQYLCASSVGLAGAHTDTQYFGPGTRLTVL.

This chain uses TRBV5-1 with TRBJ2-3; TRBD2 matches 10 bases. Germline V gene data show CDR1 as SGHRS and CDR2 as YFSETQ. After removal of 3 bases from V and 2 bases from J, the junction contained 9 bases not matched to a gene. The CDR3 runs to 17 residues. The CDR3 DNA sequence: TGCGCCAGCAGCTGGCCTCGAACTAGCGGGGTCACAGATACGCAGTATTTT. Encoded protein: CASSWPRTSGVTDTQYF.

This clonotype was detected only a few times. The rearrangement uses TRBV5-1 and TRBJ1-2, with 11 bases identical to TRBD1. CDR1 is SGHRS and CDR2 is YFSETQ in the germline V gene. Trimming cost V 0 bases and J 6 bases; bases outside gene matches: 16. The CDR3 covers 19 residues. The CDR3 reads CASSLAYYPGQGVGNGYTF. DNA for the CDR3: TGCGCCAGCAGCTTGGCCTATTACCCGGGACAGGGGGTCGGAAATGGCTACACCTTC.

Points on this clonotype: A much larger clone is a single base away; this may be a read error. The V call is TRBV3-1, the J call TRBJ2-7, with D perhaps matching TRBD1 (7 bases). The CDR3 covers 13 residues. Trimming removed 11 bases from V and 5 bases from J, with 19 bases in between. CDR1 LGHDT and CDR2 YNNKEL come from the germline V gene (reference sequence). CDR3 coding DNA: TGTGCCGGCGGGGCAGGGGGAAATAACGAGCAGTACTTC. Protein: CAGGAGGNNEQYF.

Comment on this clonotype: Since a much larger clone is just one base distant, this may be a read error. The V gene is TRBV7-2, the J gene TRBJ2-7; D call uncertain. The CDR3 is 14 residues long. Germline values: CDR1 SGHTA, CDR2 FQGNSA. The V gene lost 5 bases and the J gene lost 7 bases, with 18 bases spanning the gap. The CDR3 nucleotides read TGTGCCAGCAGCCTCGTCCTAAAAGGGAATGAGCAGTACTTC. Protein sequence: CASSLVLKGNEQYF.

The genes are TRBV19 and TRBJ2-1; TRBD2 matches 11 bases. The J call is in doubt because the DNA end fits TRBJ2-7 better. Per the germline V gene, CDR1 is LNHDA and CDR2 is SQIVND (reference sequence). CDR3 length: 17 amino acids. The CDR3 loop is CASQRLAGRNSYNEQYF. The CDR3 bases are TGTGCCAGCCAGCGACTAGCGGGGAGGAACTCCTACAATGAGCAGTACTTC.

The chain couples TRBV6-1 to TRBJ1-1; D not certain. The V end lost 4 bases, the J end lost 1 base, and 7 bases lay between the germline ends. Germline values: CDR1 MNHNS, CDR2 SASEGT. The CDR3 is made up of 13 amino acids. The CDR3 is CASSVWGNTEAFF. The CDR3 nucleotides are TGTGCCAGCAGTGTATGGGGGAACACTGAAGCTTTCTTT.

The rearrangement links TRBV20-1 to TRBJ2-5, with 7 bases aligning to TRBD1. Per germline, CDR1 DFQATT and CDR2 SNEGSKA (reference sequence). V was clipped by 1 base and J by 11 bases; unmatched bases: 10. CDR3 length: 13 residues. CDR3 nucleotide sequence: TGCAGTGCTAGAGTGGGACAGATTGAGGAGCAGTACTTC. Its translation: CSARVGQIEEQYF.